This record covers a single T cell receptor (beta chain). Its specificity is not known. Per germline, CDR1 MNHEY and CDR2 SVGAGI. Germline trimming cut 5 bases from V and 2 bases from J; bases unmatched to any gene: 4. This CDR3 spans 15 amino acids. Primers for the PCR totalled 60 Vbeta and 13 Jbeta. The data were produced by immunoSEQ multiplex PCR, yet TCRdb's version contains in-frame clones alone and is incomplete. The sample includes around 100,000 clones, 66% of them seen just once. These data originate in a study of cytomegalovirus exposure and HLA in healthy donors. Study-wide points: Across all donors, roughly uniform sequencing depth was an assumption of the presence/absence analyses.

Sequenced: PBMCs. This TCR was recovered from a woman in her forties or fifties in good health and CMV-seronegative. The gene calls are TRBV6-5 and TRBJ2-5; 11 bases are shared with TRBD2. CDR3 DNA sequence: TGTGCCAGCAGTCGGGGACTAGCGGTACAAGAGACCCAGTACTTC. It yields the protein CASSRGLAVQETQYF.